This passage covers 26 T cell receptor beta chains from one sample sequenced in a study of shared clonotypes between healthy human individuals. Sequenced by immunoSEQ multiplex PCR; TCRdb stores in-frame clones only, minus some. The sample holds 2 million to 2.5 million clones, 93% seen once. Sequences were obtained from naive CD4+ T cells from PBMCs. Noted subset: CD45RA+ positively selected. The receptor source for this set is a man aged 18-30 years in good health. Some clones in this sample may be carry-over from other donors' samples.

V and J are TRBV11-2 and TRBJ2-7; 12 bases agree with TRBD2. The junction had 4 bases not matched to a gene; V was cut back by 3 bases and J by 1 base. The CDR3 extends over 16 amino acids. Germline CDR1 reads SGHAT; CDR2 reads FQNNGV. CDR3 in amino acids: CASSFRLAGESYEQYF. The CDR3 bases are TGTGCCAGCAGCTTCAGACTAGCGGGGGAATCCTACGAGCAGTACTTC.

This sequence joins TRBV9 and TRBJ1-2, with D unresolved. V lost 2 bases and J lost 5, with 16 bases in between. Germline CDR1 reads SGDLS; CDR2 reads YYNGEE. The CDR3 spans 15 residues. The CDR3 DNA sequence: TGTGCCAGCAGCGTGTACCCTCGGCAGATATATGGCTACACCTTC. Translated: CASSVYPRQIYGYTF.

The chain carries TRBV5-1 and TRBJ2-1; 9 positions match TRBD2. The CDR3 contains 15 residues. The germline V gene has CDR1 SGHRS and CDR2 YFSETQ. V lost 1 base to trimming and J lost 6 bases; unmatched junction nucleotides: 5. CDR3 loop: CASSLRLAGINEQFF. The CDR3 nucleotides are TGCGCCAGCAGCTTGAGGCTAGCGGGAATCAATGAGCAGTTCTTC. The variable domain in full, with the rest retrieved from reference TRBV5-1 and TRBJ2-1, is KAGVTQTPRYLIKTRGQQVTLSCSPISGHRSVSWYQQTPGQGLQFLFEYFSETQRNKGNFPGRFSGRQFSNSRSEMNVSTLELGDSALYLCASSLRLAGINEQFFGPGTRLTVL.

The V call is TRBV5-1, the J call TRBJ2-1; a weak D match, TRBD1 (6 bases). Germline-derived CDR1 and CDR2 are SGHRS and YFSETQ. CDR3 length equals 14 residues. V lost 2 bases and J 5 bases, leaving 11 bases between the germline ends. Here the CDR3 DNA reads TGCGCCAGCAGCTTTAGGAGACAGGACAATGAGCAGTTCTTC. Its protein is CASSFRRQDNEQFF.

The gene calls are TRBV28 and TRBJ2-3; 10 bases line up with TRBD2. This CDR3 comprises 16 residues. Per germline, CDR1 MDHEN and CDR2 SYDVKM. The V segment lost 6 bases and the J segment 6 bases; nucleotides outside the gene matches: 12. The CDR3 protein is CASRGSGRPGMDTQYF. The CDR3 region has the DNA TGTGCCAGCAGAGGTAGCGGGAGGCCGGGGATGGATACGCAGTATTTT. Full variable domain (rest looked up from reference TRBV28 and TRBJ2-3): DVKVTQSSRYLVKRTGEKVFLECVQDMDHENMFWYRQDPGLGLRLIYFSYDVKMKEKGDIPEGYSVSREKKERFSLILESASTNQTSMYLCASRGSGRPGMDTQYFGPGTRLTVL.

V is TRBV6-1 and J is TRBJ2-3; D is ambiguous. CDR3 size: 12 residues. V lost 5 bases and J 4 bases, leaving 7 bases between the germline ends. The germline CDR1 and CDR2 sequences are MNHNS and SASEGT. The CDR3 region has the DNA TGTGCCAGCAGTAATGGTGCAGATACGCAGTATTTT. Translating gives CASSNGADTQYF.

V gene TRBV27 combines with J gene TRBJ2-7, with D uncertain. CDR3 length: 16 residues. CDR1 is MNHEY and CDR2 is SMNVEV in the germline V gene (reference sequence). The germline V and J ends were trimmed by 3 bases and 5 bases, with 20 bases remaining between them. The CDR3 DNA sequence: TGTGCCAGCAGTTTTTTGGATCGGCGGCCTCCCCACGAGCAGTACTTC. It codes for CASSFLDRRPPHEQYF.

The rearrangement uses TRBV28 and TRBJ1-1; 7 bases agree with TRBD1. This CDR3 contains 14 residues. The germline CDR1 and CDR2 sequences are MDHEN and SYDVKM. V trimming: 7 bases; J trimming: 6 bases; junction bases outside the gene matches: 11. As DNA, the CDR3 is TGTGCCAGCAAAAGGGCAGGGGGGGCGGCTGAAGCTTTCTTT. As protein: CASKRAGGAAEAFF. The full variable domain, with the rest looked up from reference TRBV28 and TRBJ1-1, is DVKVTQSSRYLVKRTGEKVFLECVQDMDHENMFWYRQDPGLGLRLIYFSYDVKMKEKGDIPEGYSVSREKKERFSLILESASTNQTSMYLCASKRAGGAAEAFFGQGTRLTVV.

In its sample, this clone was seen a few times. The rearrangement uses TRBV9 and TRBJ1-5; tentatively, D is TRBD1 (6 bases). The length of the CDR3 is 14 residues. V was shortened by 7 bases and J by 5 bases, with 16 bases between the two germline ends. Germline CDR1 reads SGDLS; CDR2 reads YYNGEE. The CDR3 protein is CASGAGGQDQPQHF. In DNA form, the CDR3 reads TGTGCCAGCGGGGCGGGGGGACAAGATCAGCCCCAGCATTTT.

The chain carries TRBV5-1 and TRBJ1-2, with a possible D match to TRBD1 (5 bases). The germline V gene has CDR1 SGHRS and CDR2 YFSETQ. Trimming removed 5 bases at V and 8 bases at J, with 19 bases between. The CDR3 loop spans 14 amino acids. The DNA of the CDR3 is TGCGCCAGCAGTCAGCCCTTTGGGGGAGACGGCTACACCTTC. Translated, it gives CASSQPFGGDGYTF.

The chain employs TRBV7-2 and TRBJ2-2; D may correspond to TRBD1 or TRBD2 (7 bases each). CDR1 SGHTA and CDR2 FQGNSA come from the germline V gene. V lost 7 bases and J lost 4, with 22 bases in between. The CDR3 covers 17 residues. In DNA form, the CDR3 reads TGTGCCAGCACCTCAGGGGGGGCGGGACGTGCCACCGGGGAGCTGTTTTTT. This gives the protein CASTSGGAGRATGELFF. The full variable domain, with the rest looked up from reference TRBV7-2 and TRBJ2-2, is GAGVSQSPSNKVTEKGKDVELRCDPISGHTALYWYRQSLGQGLEFLIYFQGNSAPDKSGLPSDRFSAERTGGSVSTLTIQRTQQEDSAVYLCASTSGGAGRATGELFFGEGSRLTVL.

The genes are TRBV5-8 and TRBJ1-1; D unresolved. CDR1 and CDR2 (germline): SGHTS, YDEGEE. CDR3 size: 12 residues. Trimming removed 0 bases at V and 10 bases at J, with 10 bases between. This CDR3 reads CASSLGLEVAFF. CDR3 coding DNA: TGTGCCAGCAGCTTGGGTTTGGAGGTAGCTTTCTTT. The complete variable domain, with remaining parts taken from reference TRBV5-8 and TRBJ1-1, reads EAGVTQSPTHLIKTRGQQATLRCSPISGHTSVYWYQQALGLGLQFLLWYDEGEERNRGNFPPRFSGRQFPNYSSELNVNALELEDSALYLCASSLGLEVAFFGQGTRLTVV.

V is TRBV7-2 and J is TRBJ2-7, with D tentatively TRBD1 or TRBD2 (5 bases each). V shed 1 base and J shed 7 bases, with 11 bases lying between them. The length of the CDR3 is 13 residues. From germline, CDR1 is SGHTA and CDR2 FQGNSA. This chain's CDR3 is CASSLVGVGEQYF. Here the CDR3 DNA reads TGTGCCAGCAGCTTAGTGGGGGTAGGGGAGCAGTACTTC.

The genes are TRBV19 and TRBJ1-4, with no clear D. Germline CDR1 and CDR2: LNHDA and SQIVND (reference sequence). CDR3 length: 11 amino acids. The V and J ends lost 5 bases and 7 bases respectively, with 5 bases between them. Here the CDR3 DNA reads TGTGCCAGTAGTGGGTCTGAAAAACTGTTTTTT. Encoded protein: CASSGSEKLFF.

This rearrangement joins TRBV27 to TRBJ2-6; weak D call: TRBD1 (5 bases). Trimming cost V 4 bases and J 0 bases, with 19 bases left between them. CDR3 size: 19 residues. Germline loops: CDR1 MNHEY, CDR2 SMNVEV (reference sequence). The CDR3 loop is CASSSITGAALSGANVLTF. CDR3 coding DNA: TGTGCCAGCAGTTCCATAACAGGTGCAGCTCTCTCTGGGGCCAACGTCCTGACTTTC.

As regards this clone: The identical CDR3 is also encoded by other nucleotide sequences in the sample. The J gene is TRBJ2-7, the V gene TRBV9; D gene uncertain. The CDR3 runs to 13 residues. V was pared by 0 bases and J by 2 bases, with 6 bases between. CDR1 is SGDLS, CDR2 YYNGEE, per germline. The CDR3 DNA reads TGTGCCAGCAGCGTAGGGCTGACCTACGAGCAGTACTTC. Encoded protein: CASSVGLTYEQYF.

This clone was seen just once. The gene calls are TRBV5-1 and TRBJ2-1; the D is unclear. The CDR3 totals 14 residues. Germline V gene lookup returns CDR1 SGHRS and CDR2 YFSETQ. Trimming took 0 bases from V and 5 from J, leaving 9 bases between them. The DNA of the CDR3 is TGCGCCAGCAGCTTGGCCACGTCCCACAATGAGCAGTTCTTC. This gives the protein CASSLATSHNEQFF.

This sequence joins TRBV7-9 and TRBJ2-5, with 14 positions matching TRBD2. CDR3 length: 14 residues. Trimming cost V 5 bases and J 5 bases; bases outside gene matches: 1. Germline lookup yields CDR1 SEHNR and CDR2 FQNEAQ (reference sequence). The CDR3 reads CASSRLAGGETQYF. The CDR3 region has the DNA TGTGCCAGCAGCAGACTAGCGGGAGGGGAGACCCAGTACTTC. Supplemented by reference TRBV7-9 and TRBJ2-5, the full variable domain reads DTGVSQNPRHKITKRGQNVTFRCDPISEHNRLYWYRQTLGQGPEFLTYFQNEAQLEKSRLLSDRFSAERPKGSFSTLEIQRTEQGDSAMYLCASSRLAGGETQYFGPGTRLLVL.

This chain links TRBV2 with TRBJ2-7, with D hard to call. Germline CDR1 is SNHLY and CDR2 is FYNNEI. V was pared by 6 bases and J by 5 bases, with 11 bases between. This CDR3 spans 12 amino acids. CDR3 sequence: CASRVVTDEQYF. The CDR3 DNA is TGTGCCAGCAGGGTAGTAACGGACGAGCAGTACTTC. Using reference TRBV2 and TRBJ2-7 for the parts outside the CDR3, the full variable domain is EPEVTQTPSHQVTQMGQEVILRCVPISNHLYFYWYRQILGQKVEFLVSFYNNEISEKSEIFDDQFSVERPDGSNFTLKIRSTKLEDSAMYFCASRVVTDEQYFGPGTRLTVT.

The gene calls are TRBV10-3 and TRBJ2-2; 7 bases fit TRBD1. Germline CDR1 reads ENHRY; CDR2 reads SYGVKD. The CDR3 is 15 amino acids. V lost 3 bases and J lost 2; bases outside the gene matches: 3. The CDR3 nucleotides are TGTGCCATCAGTGACACAGGGGAAAACACCGGGGAGCTGTTTTTT. Its translation is CAISDTGENTGELFF.

The chain recombines TRBV6-1 with TRBJ1-2; 10 bases match TRBD1. CDR3 length: 14 residues. Germline V gives CDR1 MNHNS, CDR2 SASEGT. With 7 bases clipped from V and 7 bases from J, the junction kept 9 bases outside the gene matches. The CDR3 here is CASTEIRTGGGYTF. The CDR3 nucleotides read TGTGCCAGCACAGAAATTCGGACAGGGGGTGGCTACACCTTC.

This sequence joins TRBV7-6 and TRBJ2-1, with D perhaps TRBD2 (5 bases). The germline CDR1 and CDR2 sequences are SGHVS and FNYEAQ. V shed 0 bases and J shed 1 base, with 10 bases lying between them. The CDR3 totals 16 residues. In nucleotides, the CDR3 is TGTGCCAGCAGCTTAGCCGAAGCGGAATCCTACAATGAGCAGTTCTTC. This translates into CASSLAEAESYNEQFF.

The chain couples TRBV18 to TRBJ2-6; the match to TRBD1 covers 7 bases. This CDR3 comprises 16 residues. Germline CDR1 and CDR2: KGHSH and LQKENI. V gave up 4 bases and J gave up 3 bases; unmatched junction bases: 6. CDR3 coding DNA: TGTGCCAGCTCACAGGGGGCTCGTAGTGGGGCCAACGTCCTGACTTTC. As protein: CASSQGARSGANVLTF.

The chain has TRBV7-2 and TRBJ1-1; D gene ambiguous. This CDR3 is 14 amino acids long. Germline V gives CDR1 SGHTA, CDR2 FQGNSA. V shed 5 bases and J shed 1 base, with 11 bases lying between them. The CDR3 nucleotides read TGTGCCAGCAGCCCGACCGTCCGGAACACTGAAGCTTTCTTT. Protein product: CASSPTVRNTEAFF.

This clone was detected only once. The chain links TRBV11-3 to TRBJ2-7; D could derive from TRBD1 or TRBD2 (5 bases each). The germline CDR1 and CDR2 sequences are SGHNT and YENEEA. This CDR3 comprises 15 residues. V lost 5 bases and J 3 bases, leaving 17 bases between the germline ends. Here the CDR3 reads CASSELSGTLYEQYF. CDR3 bases: TGTGCCAGCAGCGAGTTATCCGGGACCCTCTACGAGCAGTACTTC. The full variable domain, completed using reference TRBV11-3 and TRBJ2-7, is EAGVVQSPRYKIIEKKQPVAFWCNPISGHNTLYWYLQNLGQGPELLIRYENEEAVDDSQLPKDRFSAERLKGVDSTLKIQPAELGDSAVYLCASSELSGTLYEQYFGPGTRLTVT.

A single count supports this clone. The chain uses TRBV7-3 and TRBJ1-2; D uncertain. Per germline, CDR1 SGHTA and CDR2 FQGTGA. Trimming removed 3 bases at V and 0 bases at J, with 17 bases between. The CDR3 totals 17 residues. CDR3 sequence: CASSLEGHLLANYGYTF. The CDR3 DNA reads as TGTGCCAGCAGCTTGGAGGGCCACCTCTTAGCTAACTATGGCTACACCTTC.